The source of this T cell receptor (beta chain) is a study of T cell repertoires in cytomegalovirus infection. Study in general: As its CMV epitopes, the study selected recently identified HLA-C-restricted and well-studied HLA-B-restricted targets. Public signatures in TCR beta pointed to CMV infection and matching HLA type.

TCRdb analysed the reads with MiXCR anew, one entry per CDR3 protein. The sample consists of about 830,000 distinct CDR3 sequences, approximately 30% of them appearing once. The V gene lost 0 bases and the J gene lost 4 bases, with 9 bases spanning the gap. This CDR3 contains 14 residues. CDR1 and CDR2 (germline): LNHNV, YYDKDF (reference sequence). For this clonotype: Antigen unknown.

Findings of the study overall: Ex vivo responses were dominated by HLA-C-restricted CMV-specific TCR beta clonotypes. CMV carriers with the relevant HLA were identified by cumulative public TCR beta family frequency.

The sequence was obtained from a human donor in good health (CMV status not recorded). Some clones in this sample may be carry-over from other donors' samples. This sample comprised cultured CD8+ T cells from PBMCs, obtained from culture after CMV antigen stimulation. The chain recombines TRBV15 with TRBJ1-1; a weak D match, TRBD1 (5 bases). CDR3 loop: CATSRDPGRTEAFF. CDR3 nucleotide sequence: TGTGCCACCAGCAGAGACCCGGGACGCACTGAAGCTTTCTTT.